The next 16 T cell receptor beta chains were all read from a single sample in a study of read filtering for tumor transcriptome and immune sequencing. From approximately 400 ng of RNA, a library with molecular barcoded alpha/delta and beta/gamma adaptors was made. MiXCR, applied by TCRdb to the reads, yields one record per CDR3 protein. This sample has about 93,000 distinct CDR3 sequences, with 20% to 25% found just once. The sample was a population of CD138-negative cells sorted from bone marrow. These receptors originate from a donor aged 40 or older with multiple myeloma.

At least ten counts were recorded for this clonotype. The gene calls are TRBV4-1 and TRBJ2-1; D is undetermined. V lost 1 base and J 1 base, leaving 5 bases between the germline ends. This CDR3 has 14 amino acids. Germline CDR1 reads MGHRA; CDR2 reads YSYEKL. This CDR3 reads CASSQGVSYNEQFF. In DNA form, the CDR3 reads TGCGCCAGCAGCCAAGGGGTGTCCTACAATGAGCAGTTCTTC.

This clonotype was seen a handful of times. The chain carries TRBV28 and TRBJ1-2; D is unresolved. Germline loops: CDR1 MDHEN, CDR2 SYDVKM. The germline V and J ends were trimmed by 4 bases and 2 bases, with 8 bases remaining between them. The CDR3 has 13 amino acids. The CDR3 spells CASSSERNYGYTF. The CDR3 DNA reads TGTGCCAGCAGTTCCGAGCGGAACTATGGCTACACCTTC.

This clonotype showed up many times. The chain is built from TRBV9 and TRBJ2-3; D is possibly TRBD2 (6 bases). This CDR3 region has 15 residues. Germline loops: CDR1 SGDLS, CDR2 YYNGEE. Trimming removed 3 bases at V and 1 base at J, with 12 bases between. CDR3 DNA sequence: TGTGCCAGCAGCGGCTCGTTAGCGGGCACAGATACGCAGTATTTT. Amino acid sequence: CASSGSLAGTDTQYF. Together with reference TRBV9 and TRBJ2-3, the CDR3 gives the full variable domain: DSGVTQTPKHLITATGQRVTLRCSPRSGDLSVYWYQQSLDQGLQFLIQYYNGEERAKGNILERFSAQQFPDLHSELNLSSLELGDSALYFCASSGSLAGTDTQYFGPGTRLTVL.

This clonotype was observed many times. The V gene is TRBV12-3 or TRBV12-4, the J gene TRBJ2-7, with TRBD1 as a possible D gene (7 bases). The V gene lost 6 bases and the J gene lost 3 bases, with 15 bases spanning the gap. This CDR3 contains 14 residues. The CDR3 region is CASRTNRGGYEQYF. In DNA, the CDR3 is TGTGCCAGCAGAACAAACAGGGGAGGCTACGAGCAGTACTTC.

On this clonotype itself: Since a much larger clone is just one base distant, this may be a read error. The conserved phenylalanine or tryptophan normally closing the CDR3 is absent here, so this likely arose from a read error. The chain employs TRBV12-3 or TRBV12-4 and TRBJ1-1, with 7 bases that match TRBD1. V was pared by 5 bases and J by 6 bases, with 3 bases of the junction left unmatched. The CDR3 is made up of 12 amino acids. The CDR3 DNA follows: TGTGCCAGCAGTCCCAGGGGGGCTGAAGCTTTCCTT. Protein: CASSPRGAEAFL.

This clonotype occurred many times. The chain carries TRBV5-1 and TRBJ1-5, with D unclear. Germline V gene data show CDR1 as SGHRS and CDR2 as YFSETQ. The germline V and J ends were trimmed by 0 bases and 3 bases, with 10 bases remaining between them. This CDR3 contains 15 residues. DNA for the CDR3: TGCGCCAGCAGCTTGGGCGTAGCGGACAATCAGCCCCAGCATTTT. Translation gives CASSLGVADNQPQHF.

Worth noting for this clonotype: Just one base apart from a much larger clone, this may be a read error. The chain is built from TRBV4-1 and TRBJ1-2; 10 bases fit TRBD1. From germline, CDR1 is MGHRA and CDR2 YSYEKL. Trimming cost V 8 bases and J 5 bases; bases outside gene matches: 14. The CDR3 totals 16 residues. For the CDR3, the DNA is TGCGCCAGCGCCCCCCATGCGGGACAGGGGCTTTATGGCTACACCTTC. It translates to CASAPHAGQGLYGYTF.

The chain recombines TRBV2 with TRBJ2-1; D is ambiguous. The CDR3 length is 15 residues. CDR1 and CDR2 (germline): SNHLY, FYNNEI. The V end was cut by 6 bases, the J end by 7 bases, with 19 bases between. CDR3 sequence reads: CASRETPNSGNEQFF. The CDR3 bases are TGTGCCAGCAGGGAAACCCCCAACTCTGGGAATGAGCAGTTCTTC.

There are a few counts of this clonotype. This chain uses TRBV7-9 with TRBJ2-5, with a tentative D call TRBD1 (5 bases). CDR3 length: 14 residues. V gave up 5 bases and J gave up 0 bases, with 10 bases separating them. CDR1 SEHNR and CDR2 FQNEAQ come from the germline V gene (reference sequence). In DNA, the CDR3 is TGTGCCAGCAGCCAGGACACCTACCAAGAGACCCAGTACTTC. Its translation: CASSQDTYQETQYF.

Comment on this clonotype: Relative to the germline gene, one junction end is altered; a read error may explain this. V and J are TRBV11-3 and TRBJ2-1; D is unclear. The CDR3 length is 13 residues. From germline, CDR1 is SGHNT and CDR2 YENEEA. The DNA for the CDR3 is TGTGCCAGCAGCTTAGCGGTTCGGAATGAGCAGCTCTTC. It is translated as CASSLAVRNEQLF.

This clonotype was found a few times. CDR3 in DNA: TGCGCCAGCAGCAGGGGGGGCCGAGGAGAGACCCAGTACTTC. This gives the protein CASSRGGRGETQYF. The gene calls are TRBV5-1 and TRBJ2-5; TRBD2 is a possible D gene (7 bases). The length of the CDR3 is 14 residues. CDR1 is SGHRS, CDR2 YFSETQ, per germline. Trimming left V 4 bases short and J 4 bases short, with 14 bases between. Looking up the rest from reference TRBV5-1 and TRBJ2-5 gives the full variable domain: KAGVTQTPRYLIKTRGQQVTLSCSPISGHRSVSWYQQTPGQGLQFLFEYFSETQRNKGNFPGRFSGRQFSNSRSEMNVSTLELGDSALYLCASSRGGRGETQYFGPGTRLLVL.

This clonotype was seen more than once but under ten times. The rearrangement uses TRBV7-8 and TRBJ1-1; the match to TRBD1 covers 8 bases. V lost 5 bases to trimming and J lost 3 bases; unmatched junction nucleotides: 5. Germline V gives CDR1 SGHVS, CDR2 FQNEAQ. The CDR3 totals 14 residues. The CDR3 bases are TGTGCCAGCAGCACAGGGGGTATTTACACTGAAGCTTTCTTT. This translates into CASSTGGIYTEAFF.

This clonotype was seen ten or more times. The CDR3 DNA is TGTGCCAGCTCAAACCCACAGGGGGCGGATGGCAATCAGCCCCAGCATTTT. This translates into CASSNPQGADGNQPQHF. The chain carries TRBV18 and TRBJ1-5, with 9 bases matching TRBD1. Germline V CDR1 and CDR2: KGHSH, LQKENI. This CDR3 is built from 17 residues. J was trimmed by 2 bases and V by 5 bases; bases with no gene match: 10.

This clonotype was picked up a small number of times. This could be a read error, since a much larger clone is one nucleotide away. This chain joins TRBV6-5 and TRBJ1-1, with D perhaps TRBD1 (6 bases). This CDR3 contains 14 residues. CDR1 is MNHEY and CDR2 is SVGAGI in the germline V gene. V was pared by 2 bases and J by 5 bases, with 12 bases between. The DNA for the CDR3 is TGTGCCAGCAGTTACATCAGGGGCAAAACTGAAGCTTTCTTT. It encodes CASSYIRGKTEAFF.

A word on this clonotype: This probably arose from a read error, given a far larger clone one base away. V usage is TRBV7-2 and J usage is TRBJ2-1; D not certain. The V gene's germline CDR1 is SGHTA and CDR2 FQGNSA. The CDR3 has 15 residues. CDR3 in DNA: TGTGCCAGCAGCTTGGTGGGAAGCTCCTACAATGATCAGTTCTTC. This sequence encodes CASSLVGSSYNDQFF.

With regard to this clonotype: A much larger clone differs from this one at a single base, so this may be a read error. V usage is TRBV28 and J usage is TRBJ2-3; a weak D match, TRBD2 (5 bases). The germline gives CDR1 MDHEN, CDR2 SYDVKM. The CDR3 extends over 17 amino acids. This CDR3 reads CAGSLGFLADLTDTQYF. In DNA form, the CDR3 reads TGTGCCGGCAGTTTAGGGTTTCTAGCAGACCTCACAGATACGCAGTATTTT.